What follows are 9 T cell receptor beta chains derived from one specimen sequenced in a study of blood T cell repertoires in COVID-19. The repertoire was sequenced with immunoSEQ multiplex PCR; TCRdb's copy has only in-frame clones and lacks some. The sample includes about 180,000 clones, about 87% of them seen just once. Source material: peripheral blood. The receptors derive from a woman in her 30s with acute or convalescent COVID-19.

The gene calls are TRBV27 and TRBJ2-2, with D perhaps TRBD2 (5 bases). Germline V gene sequence: CDR1 MNHEY, CDR2 SMNVEV (reference sequence). This CDR3 is 12 amino acids long. Trimming took off 6 bases at V and 9 bases at J, with 11 bases between the two ends. CDR3 sequence reads: CASRATRRELFF. The DNA for the CDR3 is TGTGCCAGCAGAGCTACTAGACGGGAGCTGTTTTTT.

A few counts support this clone. V gene TRBV3-1 (or the pseudogene TRBV3-2) combines with J gene TRBJ2-2; 7 bases agree with TRBD2. This CDR3 spans 14 amino acids. Germline values: CDR1 LGHDT, CDR2 YNNKEL (reference sequence). J gave up 4 bases and V 3 bases, and 2 bases lay outside the gene matches. Here the CDR3 DNA reads TGTGCCAGCAGCCAGCGGGAGAGCACCGGGGAGCTGTTTTTT. Amino acids: CASSQRESTGELFF.

This chain links TRBV6-5 with TRBJ2-1; D is perhaps TRBD1 (5 bases). Looked up from germline, CDR1 is MNHEY and CDR2 is SVGAGI. Trimming cost V 2 bases and J 4 bases, with 15 bases left between them. The CDR3 length is 16 residues. The CDR3 reads CASSYGWVAGYNEQFF. CDR3 DNA sequence: TGTGCCAGCAGTTACGGATGGGTAGCAGGGTACAATGAGCAGTTCTTC.

The rearrangement joins TRBV14 to TRBJ1-4; perhaps TRBD1 as D (6 bases). This CDR3 contains 14 residues. V dropped 5 bases and J dropped 5 bases, with 12 bases sitting between them. CDR1 and CDR2 from the germline V gene are SGHDN and FVKESK. The CDR3 nucleotides read TGTGCCAGCAGCACAGGGATTGGGAATGAAAAACTGTTTTTT. Its translation is CASSTGIGNEKLFF. Full variable domain (remainder filled in from reference TRBV14 and TRBJ1-4): EAGVTQFPSHSVIEKGQTVTLRCDPISGHDNLYWYRRVMGKEIKFLLHFVKESKQDESGMPNNRFLAERTGGTYSTLKVQPAELEDSGVYFCASSTGIGNEKLFFGSGTQLSVL.

This clone has just a few counts. V and J are TRBV10-2 and TRBJ2-1; 9 positions match TRBD1. Germline values: CDR1 WSHSY, CDR2 SAAADI. V shed 10 bases, J shed 2 bases, and the junction held 3 bases outside the gene matches. This CDR3 is 13 amino acids long. CDR3 in amino acids: CAIGQGTYNEQFF. The CDR3 bases are TGCGCCATTGGACAGGGGACCTACAATGAGCAGTTCTTC.

V gene TRBV28 combines with J gene TRBJ1-5; D not resolved. Germline values: CDR1 MDHEN, CDR2 SYDVKM. V lost 1 base, J lost 2 bases, and 6 bases lay in between. The CDR3 length is 14 residues. The CDR3 reads CASSLFARNQPQHF. Here the CDR3 DNA reads TGTGCCAGCAGTTTATTCGCGCGCAATCAGCCCCAGCATTTT.

The chain employs TRBV2 and TRBJ1-5; D is unresolved. V lost 6 bases to trimming and J lost 0 bases, with 9 bases between them. The CDR3 length is 14 residues. Germline loops: CDR1 SNHLY, CDR2 FYNNEI. The CDR3 DNA follows: TGTGCCAGCAGCGGGGAGCTTAGCAATCAGCCCCAGCATTTT. Amino acids: CASSGELSNQPQHF.

The chain joins TRBV11-2 to TRBJ2-1; no clear D. CDR3 length equals 13 residues. CDR1 is SGHAT and CDR2 is FQNNGV in the germline V gene. V was clipped by 3 bases and J by 13 bases, with 16 bases between them. The CDR3 sequence is CASSFSRVLPQFF. Written as DNA, the CDR3 is TGTGCCAGCAGCTTTTCCCGGGTCCTTCCACAGTTCTTC. Supplemented by reference TRBV11-2 and TRBJ2-1, the full variable domain reads EAGVAQSPRYKIIEKRQSVAFWCNPISGHATLYWYQQILGQGPKLLIQFQNNGVVDDSQLPKDRFSAERLKGVDSTLKIQPAKLEDSAVYLCASSFSRVLPQFFGPGTRLTVL.

This clone was seen a few times. The rearrangement links TRBV27 to TRBJ2-2, with TRBD2 matching 9 bases. Germline V gene lookup returns CDR1 MNHEY and CDR2 SMNVEV (reference sequence). With 6 bases clipped from V and 7 bases from J, the junction kept 9 bases outside the gene matches. This CDR3 has 15 residues. Here the CDR3 reads CASSPSGIIHGELFF. For the CDR3, the DNA is TGTGCCAGCAGCCCTAGCGGGATTATTCACGGGGAGCTGTTTTTT.